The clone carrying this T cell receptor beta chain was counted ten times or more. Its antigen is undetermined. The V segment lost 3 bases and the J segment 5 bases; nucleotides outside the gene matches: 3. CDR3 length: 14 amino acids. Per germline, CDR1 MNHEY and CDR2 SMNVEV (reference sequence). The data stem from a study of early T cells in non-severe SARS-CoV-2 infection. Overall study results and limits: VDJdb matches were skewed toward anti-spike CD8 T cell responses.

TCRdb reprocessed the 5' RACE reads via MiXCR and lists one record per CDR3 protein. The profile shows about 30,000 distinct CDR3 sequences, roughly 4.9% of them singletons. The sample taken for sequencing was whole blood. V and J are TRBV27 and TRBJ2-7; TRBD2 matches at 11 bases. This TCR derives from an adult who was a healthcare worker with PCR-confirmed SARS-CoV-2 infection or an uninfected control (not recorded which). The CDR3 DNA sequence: TGTGCCAGCAGTTTGCAACTAGCGGGAGACGAGCAGTACTTC. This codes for CASSLQLAGDEQYF.